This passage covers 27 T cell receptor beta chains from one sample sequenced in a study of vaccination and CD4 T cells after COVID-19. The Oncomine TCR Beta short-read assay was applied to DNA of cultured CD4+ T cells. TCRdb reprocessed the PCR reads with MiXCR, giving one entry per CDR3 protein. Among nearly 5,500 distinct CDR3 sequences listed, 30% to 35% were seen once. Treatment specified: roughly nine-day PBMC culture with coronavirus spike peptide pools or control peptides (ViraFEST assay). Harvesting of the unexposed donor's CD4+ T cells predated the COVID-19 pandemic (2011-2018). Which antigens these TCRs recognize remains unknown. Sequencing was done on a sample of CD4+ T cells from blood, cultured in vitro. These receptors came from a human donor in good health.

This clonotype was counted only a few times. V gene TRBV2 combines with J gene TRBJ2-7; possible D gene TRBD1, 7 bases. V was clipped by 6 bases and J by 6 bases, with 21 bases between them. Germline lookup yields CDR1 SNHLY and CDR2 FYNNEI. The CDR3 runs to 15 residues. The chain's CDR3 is CASRSAGGRSVEQYF. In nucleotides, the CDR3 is TGTGCCAGCAGAAGCGCAGGGGGGCGATCGGTCGAGCAGTACTTC.

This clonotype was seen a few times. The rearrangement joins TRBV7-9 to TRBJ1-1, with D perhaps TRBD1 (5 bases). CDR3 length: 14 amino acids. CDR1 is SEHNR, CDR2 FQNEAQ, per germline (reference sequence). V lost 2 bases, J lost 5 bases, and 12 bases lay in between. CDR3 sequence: CASSLPFAGTEAFF. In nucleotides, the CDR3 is TGTGCCAGCAGCTTACCCTTCGCAGGGACTGAAGCTTTCTTT.

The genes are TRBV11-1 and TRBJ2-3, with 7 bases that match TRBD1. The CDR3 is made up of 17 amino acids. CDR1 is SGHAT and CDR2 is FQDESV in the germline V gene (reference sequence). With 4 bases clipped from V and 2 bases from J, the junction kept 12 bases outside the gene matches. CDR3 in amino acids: CASSWVAGTEFTDTQYF. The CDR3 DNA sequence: TGTGCCAGCAGCTGGGTTGCCGGGACAGAGTTCACAGATACGCAGTATTTT.

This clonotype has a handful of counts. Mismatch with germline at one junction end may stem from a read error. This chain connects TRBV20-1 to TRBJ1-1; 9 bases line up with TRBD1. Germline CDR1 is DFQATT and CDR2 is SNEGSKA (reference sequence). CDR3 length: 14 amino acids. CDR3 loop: CSTRDYRGPAEAFF. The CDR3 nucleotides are TGCAGTACTAGAGACTACAGGGGGCCGGCTGAAGCTTTCTTT.

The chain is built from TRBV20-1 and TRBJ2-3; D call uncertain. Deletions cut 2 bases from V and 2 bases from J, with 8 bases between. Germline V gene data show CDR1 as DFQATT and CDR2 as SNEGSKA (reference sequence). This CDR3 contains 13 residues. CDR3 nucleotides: TGCAGTGCTAGAATCGGACCCACAGATACGCAGTATTTT. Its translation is CSARIGPTDTQYF.

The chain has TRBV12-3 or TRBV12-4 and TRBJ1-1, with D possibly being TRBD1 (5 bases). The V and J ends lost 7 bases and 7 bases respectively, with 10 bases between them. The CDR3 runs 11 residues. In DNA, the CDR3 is TGTGCCAGCACCCCCGGGGGTGAAGCTTTCTTT. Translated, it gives CASTPGGEAFF.

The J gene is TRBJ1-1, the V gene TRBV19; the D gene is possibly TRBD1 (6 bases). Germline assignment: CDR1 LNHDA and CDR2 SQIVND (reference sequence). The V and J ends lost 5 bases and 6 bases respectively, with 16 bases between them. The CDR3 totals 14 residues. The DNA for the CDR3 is TGTGCCAGTAGTCCGACAGGTGAAATCCCTGAAGCTTTCTTT. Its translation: CASSPTGEIPEAFF.

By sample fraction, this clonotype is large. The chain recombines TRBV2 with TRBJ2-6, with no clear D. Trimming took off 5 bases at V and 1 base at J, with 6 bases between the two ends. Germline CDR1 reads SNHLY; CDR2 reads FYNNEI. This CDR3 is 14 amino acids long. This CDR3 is CASSPISGANVLTF. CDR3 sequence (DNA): TGTGCCAGCAGTCCTATTTCTGGGGCCAACGTCCTGACTTTC.

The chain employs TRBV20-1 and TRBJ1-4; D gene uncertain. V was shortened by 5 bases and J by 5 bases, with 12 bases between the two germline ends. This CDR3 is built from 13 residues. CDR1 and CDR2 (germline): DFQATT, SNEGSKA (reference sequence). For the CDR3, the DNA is TGCAGTGCTCTCCCTCTTTCGAATGAAAAACTGTTTTTT. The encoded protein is CSALPLSNEKLFF.

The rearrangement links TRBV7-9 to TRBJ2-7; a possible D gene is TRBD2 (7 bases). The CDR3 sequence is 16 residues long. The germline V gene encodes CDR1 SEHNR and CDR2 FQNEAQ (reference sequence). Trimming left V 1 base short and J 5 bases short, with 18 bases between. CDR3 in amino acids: CASSLGWGGERDEQYF. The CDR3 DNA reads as TGTGCCAGCAGCTTAGGTTGGGGGGGCGAAAGGGACGAGCAGTACTTC. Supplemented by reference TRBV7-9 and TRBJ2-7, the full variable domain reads DTGVSQNPRHKITKRGQNVTFRCDPISEHNRLYWYRQTLGQGPEFLTYFQNEAQLEKSRLLSDRFSAERPKGSFSTLEIQRTEQGDSAMYLCASSLGWGGERDEQYFGPGTRLTVT.

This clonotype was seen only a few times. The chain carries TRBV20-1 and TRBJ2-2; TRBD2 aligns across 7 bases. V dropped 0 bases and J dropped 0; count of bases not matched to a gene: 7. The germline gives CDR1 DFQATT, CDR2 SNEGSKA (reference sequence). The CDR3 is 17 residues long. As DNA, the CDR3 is TGCAGTGCTAGAGATCGGGCTAGCGGTTCGAACACCGGGGAGCTGTTTTTT. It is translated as CSARDRASGSNTGELFF.

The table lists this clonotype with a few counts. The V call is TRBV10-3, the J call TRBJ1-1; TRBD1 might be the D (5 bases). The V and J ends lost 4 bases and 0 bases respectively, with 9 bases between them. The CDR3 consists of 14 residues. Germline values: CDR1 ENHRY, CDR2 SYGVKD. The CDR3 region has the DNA TGTGCCATCAGTGCTACAGGATTGAACACTGAAGCTTTCTTT. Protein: CAISATGLNTEAFF.

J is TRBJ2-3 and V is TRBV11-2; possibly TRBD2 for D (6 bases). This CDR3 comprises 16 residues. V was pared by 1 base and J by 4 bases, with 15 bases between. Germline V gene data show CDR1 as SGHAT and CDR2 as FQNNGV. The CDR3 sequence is CASSLVVGGNSDTQYF. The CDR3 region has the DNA TGTGCCAGCAGCTTAGTTGTCGGGGGAAACTCAGATACGCAGTATTTT.

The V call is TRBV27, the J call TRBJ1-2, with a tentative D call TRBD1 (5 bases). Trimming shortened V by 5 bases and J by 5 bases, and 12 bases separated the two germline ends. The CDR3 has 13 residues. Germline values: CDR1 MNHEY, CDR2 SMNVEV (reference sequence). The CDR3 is CASSPRGEYGYTF. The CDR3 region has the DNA TGTGCCAGCAGTCCCCGGGGCGAATATGGCTACACCTTC.

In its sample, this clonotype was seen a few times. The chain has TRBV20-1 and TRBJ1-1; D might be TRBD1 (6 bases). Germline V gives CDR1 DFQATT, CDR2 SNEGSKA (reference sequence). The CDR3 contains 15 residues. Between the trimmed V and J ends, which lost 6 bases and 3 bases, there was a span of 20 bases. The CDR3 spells CSAPIPPPGDTEAFF. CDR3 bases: TGCAGTGCCCCGATCCCCCCCCCAGGGGACACTGAAGCTTTCTTT.

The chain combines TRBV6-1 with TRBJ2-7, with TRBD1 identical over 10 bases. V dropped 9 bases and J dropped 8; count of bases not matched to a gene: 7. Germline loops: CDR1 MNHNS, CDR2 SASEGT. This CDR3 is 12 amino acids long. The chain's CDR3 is CASRRDRGKQYF. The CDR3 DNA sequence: TGTGCCAGTCGCCGGGACAGGGGAAAGCAGTACTTC.

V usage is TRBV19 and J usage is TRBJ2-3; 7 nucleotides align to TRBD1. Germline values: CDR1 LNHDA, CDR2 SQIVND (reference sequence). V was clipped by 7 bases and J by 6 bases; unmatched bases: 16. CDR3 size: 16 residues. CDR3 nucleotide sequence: TGTGCCAGTACCCTAAGCACAGGGGACCGCGCGGATACGCAGTATTTT. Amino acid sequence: CASTLSTGDRADTQYF.

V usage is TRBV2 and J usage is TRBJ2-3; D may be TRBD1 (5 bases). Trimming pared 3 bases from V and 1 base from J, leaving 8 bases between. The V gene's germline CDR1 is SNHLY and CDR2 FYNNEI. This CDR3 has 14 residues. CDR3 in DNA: TGTGCCAGCAGTGACAGGGCGCGCACAGATACGCAGTATTTT. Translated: CASSDRARTDTQYF.

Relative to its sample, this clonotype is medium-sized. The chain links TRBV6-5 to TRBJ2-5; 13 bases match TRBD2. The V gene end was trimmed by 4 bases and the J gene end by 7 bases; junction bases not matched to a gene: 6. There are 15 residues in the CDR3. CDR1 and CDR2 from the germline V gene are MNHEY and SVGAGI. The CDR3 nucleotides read TGTGCCAGCAGTTCAACTAGCGGGGGGGCGGTGACCCAGTACTTC. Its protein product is CASSSTSGGAVTQYF.

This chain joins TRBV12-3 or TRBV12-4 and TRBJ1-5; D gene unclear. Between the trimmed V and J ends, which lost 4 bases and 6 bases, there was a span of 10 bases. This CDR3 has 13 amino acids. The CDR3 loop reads CASSYRPTQPQHF. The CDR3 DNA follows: TGTGCCAGCAGTTACCGGCCTACTCAGCCCCAGCATTTT.

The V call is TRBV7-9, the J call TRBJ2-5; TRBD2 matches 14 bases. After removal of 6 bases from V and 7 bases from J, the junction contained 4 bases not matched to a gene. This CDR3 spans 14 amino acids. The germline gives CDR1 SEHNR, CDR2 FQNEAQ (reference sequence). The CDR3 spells CASSSTSGGGTQYF. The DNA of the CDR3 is TGTGCCAGCAGTTCGACTAGCGGGGGGGGGACCCAGTACTTC.

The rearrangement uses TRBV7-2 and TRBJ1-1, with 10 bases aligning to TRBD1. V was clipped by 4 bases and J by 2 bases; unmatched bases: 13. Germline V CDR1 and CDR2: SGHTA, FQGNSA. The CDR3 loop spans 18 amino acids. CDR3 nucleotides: TGTGCCAGCAGCTGCAGGGACAGGGGACCACCCTTTAACACTGAAGCTTTCTTT. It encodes CASSCRDRGPPFNTEAFF.

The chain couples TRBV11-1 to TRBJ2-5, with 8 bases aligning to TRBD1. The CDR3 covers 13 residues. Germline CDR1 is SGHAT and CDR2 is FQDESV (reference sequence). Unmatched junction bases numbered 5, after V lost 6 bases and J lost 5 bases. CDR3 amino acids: CASSPGGGETQYF. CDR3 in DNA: TGTGCCAGCAGTCCAGGGGGCGGGGAGACCCAGTACTTC.

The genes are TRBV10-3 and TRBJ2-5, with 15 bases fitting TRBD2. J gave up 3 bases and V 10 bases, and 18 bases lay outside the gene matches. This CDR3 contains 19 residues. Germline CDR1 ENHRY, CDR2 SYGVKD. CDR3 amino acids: CASRTSGGAPDRGKETQYF. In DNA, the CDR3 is TGTGCCAGCAGGACTAGCGGGGGGGCCCCTGACCGGGGAAAAGAGACCCAGTACTTC.

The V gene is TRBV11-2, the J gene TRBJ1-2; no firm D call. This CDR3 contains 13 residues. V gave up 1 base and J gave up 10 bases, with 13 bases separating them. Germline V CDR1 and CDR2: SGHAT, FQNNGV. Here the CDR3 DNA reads TGTGCCAGCAGCTTAGGAAGGACCCAAGACTACACCTTC. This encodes CASSLGRTQDYTF.

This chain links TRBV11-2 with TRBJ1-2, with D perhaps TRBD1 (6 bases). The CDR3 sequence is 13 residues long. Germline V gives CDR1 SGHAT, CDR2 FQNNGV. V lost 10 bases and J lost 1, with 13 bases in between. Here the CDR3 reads CATRGAGNYGYTF. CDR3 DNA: TGTGCCACCCGGGGGGCGGGTAACTATGGCTACACCTTC.

The CDR3 DNA follows: TGTGCCAGCAGTCCACAGGGACTTAATAGCAATCAGCCCCAGCATTTT. Translating it yields CASSPQGLNSNQPQHF. The rearrangement uses TRBV2 and TRBJ1-5; D possibly corresponds to TRBD1 (6 bases). V was trimmed by 5 bases and J by 0 bases, leaving 14 bases between them. Germline CDR1 and CDR2: SNHLY and FYNNEI. This CDR3 has 16 residues.